The clone carrying this T cell receptor (beta chain) appeared a few times. Its target is not known. Other DNA sequences in this sample translate to the same CDR3. These data originate in a study of shared clonotypes between healthy human individuals. General study results and limits: Rarefaction gave evidence that sorted-subset sequencing remained incomplete despite large depth. Larger estimated richness was generally recorded for naive subsets relative to memory subsets. Non-shared clonotypes had lower generation probabilities than those shared by all four donors.

At the deep level, the assay was run. TCRdb's table, derived via immunoSEQ multiplex PCR, lists solely in-frame clones and lacks some. The sample holds around 700,000 clones, 73% seen once. Sequences were obtained from memory CD4+ T cells sorted from blood. Subset noted: CD45RA-negative fraction. The clonotype comes from a woman in her 30s in good health.

CDR3 amino acids: CASSSRRGLNYGYTF. The CDR3, as DNA: TGTGCCAGCAGCTCACGAAGGGGATTGAACTATGGCTACACCTTC. The chain uses TRBV7-2 and TRBJ1-2; D possibly corresponds to TRBD1 (5 bases). The length of the CDR3 is 15 residues. The germline V gene encodes CDR1 SGHTA and CDR2 FQGNSA. Trimming shortened V by 4 bases and J by 2 bases, and 14 bases separated the two germline ends.